The clone carrying this T cell receptor (beta chain) was counted ten times or more. MiXCR, run by TCRdb on the 5' RACE reads, gives a single entry per CDR3 protein. The data hold some 46,000 distinct CDR3 sequences, with roughly 4.4% observed a single time. The record originates from a study of neurological immune-mediated disorders. CDR1 is SGHRS and CDR2 is YFSETQ in the germline V gene. V shed 1 base and J shed 1 base, with 4 bases lying between them. The CDR3 runs 13 residues. The source of this sequence is an older woman with multiple sclerosis. Sequences were obtained from PBMCs. This rearrangement joins TRBV5-1 to TRBJ2-3; D remains ambiguous. Here the CDR3 reads CASSLSGTDTQYF. As DNA, the CDR3 is TGCGCCAGCAGCTTGTCGGGCACAGATACGCAGTATTTT.